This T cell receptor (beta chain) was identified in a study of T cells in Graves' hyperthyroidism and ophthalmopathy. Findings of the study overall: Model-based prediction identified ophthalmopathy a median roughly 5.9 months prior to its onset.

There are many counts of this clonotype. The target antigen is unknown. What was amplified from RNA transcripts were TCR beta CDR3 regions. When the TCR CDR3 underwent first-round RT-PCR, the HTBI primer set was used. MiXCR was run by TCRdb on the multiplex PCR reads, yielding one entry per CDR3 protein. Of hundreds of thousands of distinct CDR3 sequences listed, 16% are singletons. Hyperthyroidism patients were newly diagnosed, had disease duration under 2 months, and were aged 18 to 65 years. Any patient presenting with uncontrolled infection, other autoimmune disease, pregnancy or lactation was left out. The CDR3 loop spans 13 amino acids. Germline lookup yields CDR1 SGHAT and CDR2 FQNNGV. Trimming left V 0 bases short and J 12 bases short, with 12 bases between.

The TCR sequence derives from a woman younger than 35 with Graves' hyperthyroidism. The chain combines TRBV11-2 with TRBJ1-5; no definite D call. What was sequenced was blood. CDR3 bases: TGTGCCAGCAGCTTAGATAGGGCAAAACGCCAGCATTTT. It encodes CASSLDRAKRQHF. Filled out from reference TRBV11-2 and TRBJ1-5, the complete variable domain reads EAGVAQSPRYKIIEKRQSVAFWCNPISGHATLYWYQQILGQGPKLLIQFQNNGVVDDSQLPKDRFSAERLKGVDSTLKIQPAKLEDSAVYLCASSLDRAKRQHFGDGTRLSIL.